Detailed here is one T cell receptor beta chain. Its specific antigen is unknown. No much larger clone is present one base from it, and per-base qualities are unavailable. The CDR3 spans 13 residues, from the cysteine through the phenylalanine. Only the CDR3 portion is preserved as DNA: 39 bases, with reading frame beginning at the first base. The germline V gene (reference sequence) sets CDR1 to DFQATT and CDR2 to SNEGSKA. The junction shows trimming of 6 bases on V and 2 bases on J, plus 13 bases between the germline ends. This record comes from a study of response to subunit inactivated influenza vaccine (dated by TCRdb to the late 2010s). For the wider study: Deep quantitative T cell receptor repertoire profiling was used in the study to track responses to a trivalent subunit inactivated influenza vaccine.

The paper's findings and limits, for the study overall: It was suggested by the authors that each seasonal influenza vaccination may recruit only a limited number of new T cells.

Libraries were built with RT-PCR. Sequencing used an Illumina HiSeq 2500. Using fastp at Q25 and MiXCR, TCRdb reprocessed the public reads and kept productive beta chains. Rows with a matching CDR3 protein are joined into one entry that keeps the most common DNA and genes. The sample profile shows about 500,000 distinct CDR3 sequences; approximately 16% of them were found once. The ten largest clones add up to less than 4% of the sample. The TCR was taken from a man between 50 and 75 years old who received an inactivated influenza vaccine. Donor details come from another sample of the same person, matched by shared clones. Sample: CD4+ T cells sorted from PBMCs, taken less than 30 months after vaccination. This sequence uses TRBV20-1 and TRBJ1-2, and TRBD1 may be the D gene, going by 5 matching bases. CDR3 sequence: CSARSGDNYGYTF. The nucleotides are TGCAGTGCCCGATCCGGGGACAACTATGGCTACACCTTC.